Shown below are 7 T cell receptor beta chains from a single sample sequenced in a study of blood T cell repertoires in COVID-19. Method: immunoSEQ multiplex PCR; TCRdb's copy keeps in-frame clones and lacks some. The sample includes 300,000 to 400,000 clones, around nine tenths of them seen just once. Material for sequencing was peripheral blood. All receptors derive from a woman aged 70-85 years with COVID-19, enrolled during active disease.

The chain carries TRBV24-1 and TRBJ2-5; TRBD1 might be the D (5 bases). Deletions cut 3 bases from V and 4 bases from J, with 11 bases between. This CDR3 is built from 14 residues. From germline, CDR1 is KGHDR and CDR2 SFDVKD. The CDR3 DNA reads TGTGCCACCAGTGATCCTGGACAAGTAGAGACCCAGTACTTC. It translates to CATSDPGQVETQYF.

The chain is built from TRBV5-4 and TRBJ1-2; D might be TRBD1 (5 bases). The CDR3 covers 14 residues. The ends were cut back, 0 bases at V and 7 bases at J, with 13 bases in the middle. From germline, CDR1 is SGHNT and CDR2 YYREEE (reference sequence). The CDR3: CASSLAGFVGGYTF. CDR3 DNA sequence: TGTGCCAGCAGCTTGGCAGGGTTTGTGGGTGGCTACACCTTC. Based on the CDR3 plus reference TRBV5-4 and TRBJ1-2, the full variable domain is ETGVTQSPTHLIKTRGQQVTLRCSSQSGHNTVSWYQQALGQGPQFIFQYYREEENGRGNFPPRFSGLQFPNYSSELNVNALELDDSALYLCASSLAGFVGGYTFGSGTRLTVV.

V and J are TRBV5-6 and TRBJ1-5; unclear D gene. Trimming took 1 base from V and 5 from J, leaving 7 bases between them. The CDR3 contains 13 residues. Germline V lookup: CDR1 SGHDT, CDR2 YYEEEE. CDR3 nucleotides: TGTGCCAGCAGCTTGAGCCTCGATCAGCCCCAGCATTTT. Protein product: CASSLSLDQPQHF. Full variable domain (outside the CDR3, taken from reference TRBV5-6 and TRBJ1-5): DAGVTQSPTHLIKTRGQQVTLRCSPKSGHDTVSWYQQALGQGPQFIFQYYEEEERQRGNFPDRFSGHQFPNYSSELNVNALLLGDSALYLCASSLSLDQPQHFGDGTRLSIL.

This chain links TRBV30 with TRBJ1-5, with TRBD1 matching 11 bases. Trimming removed 2 bases from V and 6 bases from J; junction bases left unmatched: 9. The CDR3 spans 16 residues. Germline values: CDR1 GTSNPN, CDR2 SVGIG (reference sequence). The CDR3 sequence is CAWSLRDRGGGQPQHF. Here the CDR3 DNA reads TGTGCCTGGAGTTTAAGGGACAGGGGGGGTGGTCAGCCCCAGCATTTT. The complete variable domain, with remaining parts taken from reference TRBV30 and TRBJ1-5, reads SQTIHQWPATLVQPVGSPLSLECTVEGTSNPNLYWYRQAAGRGLQLLFYSVGIGQISSEVPQNLSASRPQDRQFILSSKKLLLSDSGFYLCAWSLRDRGGGQPQHFGDGTRLSIL.

The rearrangement uses TRBV28 and TRBJ1-5; 10 bases match TRBD1. Germline CDR1 MDHEN, CDR2 SYDVKM. The CDR3 length is 15 residues. After removal of 10 bases from V and 5 bases from J, the junction contained 11 bases not matched to a gene. The CDR3 region has the DNA TGTGCCATATCTACCGGGACAGGGGAGGATCAGCCCCAGCATTTT. Encoded protein: CAISTGTGEDQPQHF. The full variable domain, with the rest looked up from reference TRBV28 and TRBJ1-5, is DVKVTQSSRYLVKRTGEKVFLECVQDMDHENMFWYRQDPGLGLRLIYFSYDVKMKEKGDIPEGYSVSREKKERFSLILESASTNQTSMYLCAISTGTGEDQPQHFGDGTRLSIL.

This chain links TRBV15 with TRBJ1-2; no clear D. Between the trimmed V and J ends, which lost 0 bases and 12 bases, there was a span of 17 bases. The CDR3 spans 14 residues. Germline CDR1 and CDR2: LNHNV and YYDKDF (reference sequence). The CDR3 reads CATSRDWEDPHNTF. For the CDR3, the DNA is TGTGCCACCAGCAGAGATTGGGAGGACCCGCATAACACCTTC.

The genes are TRBV25-1 and TRBJ1-2, with D perhaps matching TRBD1 (5 bases). The germline CDR1 and CDR2 sequences are MGHDK and SYGVNS. V gave up 1 base and J gave up 8 bases, with 11 bases separating them. This CDR3 contains 13 residues. The CDR3 sequence: CASSELGEGGYTF. The CDR3 nucleotides are TGTGCCAGCAGTGAATTAGGGGAGGGCGGCTACACCTTC.